This T cell receptor beta chain was documented in a study of shared clonotypes between healthy human individuals. The CDR3 consists of 12 residues. Looked up from germline, CDR1 is MGHDK and CDR2 is SYGVNS. Trimming took off 4 bases at V and 8 bases at J, with 8 bases between the two ends. CD45RO-negative CD8 cells positively selected for CCR7 made up the naive population, which excluded terminally differentiated effector memory CD45RA+ cells. The authors split each subset's genomic DNA evenly across several immunoSEQ plates. The assay was immunoSEQ multiplex PCR, and TCRdb's table has in-frame clones only and misses some. In the table there are around 1.9 million clones, more than 85% of which are singletons.

The source is a man aged 18-30 years in good health. Some clones in this sample may be carry-over from other donors' samples. The chain is built from TRBV25-1 and TRBJ2-2, with D uncertain. Sequenced sample: naive CD8+ T cells from PBMCs. CDR3 protein: CASSALPGELFF. CDR3 in DNA: TGTGCCAGCAGTGCACTCCCGGGGGAGCTGTTTTTT. Together with reference TRBV25-1 and TRBJ2-2, the CDR3 gives the full variable domain: EADIYQTPRYLVIGTGKKITLECSQTMGHDKMYWYQQDPGMELHLIHYSYGVNSTEKGDLSSESTVSRIRTEHFPLTLESARPSHTSQYLCASSALPGELFFGEGSRLTVL.